What follows are 30 T cell receptor beta chains derived from one specimen sequenced in a study of CD8 T cells in ankylosing spondylitis. TCRdb re-called the 5' RACE reads with MiXCR, one entry per CDR3 protein. The sample lists under 150,000 distinct CDR3 sequences; 17% were seen once. For these TCRs, the target antigens are not known. Notes on the study in general: A motif in TCR beta, a set of eight or nine highly homologous variants, appeared characteristic of ankylosing spondylitis blood.

Input material: blood, either unsorted or a sorted T cell fraction (not recorded which). These receptors came from a male donor with ankylosing spondylitis.

The chain is built from TRBV2 and TRBJ2-7; a weak D match, TRBD2 (6 bases). Trimming pared 5 bases from V and 5 bases from J, leaving 22 bases between. Germline loops: CDR1 SNHLY, CDR2 FYNNEI. The CDR3 length is 16 residues. The CDR3 DNA reads as TGTGCCAGCAGTCCCCTAGGAGGTAGCGGAAGGAACGAGCAGTACTTC. The encoded protein is CASSPLGGSGRNEQYF. Using reference TRBV2 and TRBJ2-7 for the parts outside the CDR3, the full variable domain is EPEVTQTPSHQVTQMGQEVILRCVPISNHLYFYWYRQILGQKVEFLVSFYNNEISEKSEIFDDQFSVERPDGSNFTLKIRSTKLEDSAMYFCASSPLGGSGRNEQYFGPGTRLTVT.

This clonotype was seen a handful of times. The V call is TRBV7-9, the J call TRBJ1-2, with 8 nucleotides matching TRBD1. Germline CDR1 and CDR2: SEHNR and FQNEAQ (reference sequence). The CDR3 is 17 residues long. The V and J ends lost 7 bases and 4 bases, in that order; junction bases with no gene match: 17. Here the CDR3 reads CASTGDRLSPTSYGYTF. CDR3 coding DNA: TGTGCCAGCACGGGGGACAGGCTCTCCCCTACTAGCTATGGCTACACCTTC.

The genes are TRBV6-2 or TRBV6-3 and TRBJ2-7, with D uncertain. Germline V CDR1 and CDR2: MNHEY, SVGEGT. V was shortened by 2 bases and J by 3 bases, with 5 bases between the two germline ends. This CDR3 is built from 12 residues. The CDR3 is CASSYSVYEQYF. DNA for the CDR3: TGTGCCAGCAGTTACAGCGTCTACGAGCAGTACTTC.

In this sample, this clonotype turned up a few times. The V call is TRBV5-1, the J call TRBJ1-1; TRBD1 is a possible D gene (6 bases). The CDR3 contains 14 residues. Germline V gene sequence: CDR1 SGHRS, CDR2 YFSETQ. V was cut by 4 bases and J by 2 bases, with 12 bases left in between. The CDR3 DNA reads as TGCGCCAGCAGCCTTGGGGGGCCCAACACTGAAGCTTTCTTT. Protein: CASSLGGPNTEAFF.

Many counts were recorded for this clonotype. In DNA form, the CDR3 reads TGTGCCAGCAGTTTCGGGACTAACAATGAGCAGTTCTTC. Amino acids: CASSFGTNNEQFF. This chain uses TRBV7-9 with TRBJ2-1; 7 bases match TRBD2. Unmatched junction bases numbered 4, after V lost 6 bases and J lost 5 bases. The germline V gene has CDR1 SEHNR and CDR2 FQNEAQ (reference sequence). The CDR3 runs to 13 residues.

The CDR3 nucleotides read TGTGCCAGCAGCTTAAGGTTCTCCCGAGGGGATACGCAGTATTTT. This gives the protein CASSLRFSRGDTQYF. This chain joins TRBV7-9 and TRBJ2-3; a possible D gene is TRBD2 (5 bases). Germline assignment: CDR1 SEHNR and CDR2 FQNEAQ (reference sequence). This CDR3 is built from 15 residues. Trimming took 2 bases from V and 6 from J, leaving 15 bases between them. Combining the CDR3 with reference TRBV7-9 and TRBJ2-3 gives the whole variable domain DTGVSQNPRHKITKRGQNVTFRCDPISEHNRLYWYRQTLGQGPEFLTYFQNEAQLEKSRLLSDRFSAERPKGSFSTLEIQRTEQGDSAMYLCASSLRFSRGDTQYFGPGTRLTVL.

The chain carries TRBV14 and TRBJ2-4; D unresolved. The germline V gene has CDR1 SGHDN and CDR2 FVKESK. This CDR3 comprises 14 residues. Trimming took 1 base from V and 8 from J, leaving 12 bases between them. The CDR3 region has the DNA TGTGCCAGCAGCCAAGGTGTTGGAGAGTACATTCAGTACTTC. It encodes CASSQGVGEYIQYF.

This clonotype was seen more than once but under ten times. The V call is TRBV29-1, the J call TRBJ1-1; 8 bases line up with TRBD1. The germline gives CDR1 SQVTM, CDR2 ANQGSEA. The V gene end was trimmed by 8 bases and the J gene end by 8 bases; junction bases not matched to a gene: 10. The CDR3 has 12 residues. CDR3 loop: CSSKPGQEEAFF. In DNA form, the CDR3 reads TGCAGCTCAAAACCGGGACAGGAAGAAGCTTTCTTT.

V gene TRBV27 combines with J gene TRBJ2-5; TRBD2 might be the D (6 bases). This CDR3 has 13 amino acids. The germline V and J ends were trimmed by 5 bases and 1 base, with 8 bases remaining between them. CDR1 is MNHEY and CDR2 is SMNVEV in the germline V gene (reference sequence). DNA of the CDR3: TGTGCCAGCAGTAGGGAGGTCCAAGAGACCCAGTACTTC. Protein product: CASSREVQETQYF.

Ten or more counts support this clonotype. The rearrangement joins TRBV12-3 or TRBV12-4 to TRBJ2-2; D uncertain. There are 15 residues in the CDR3. Trimming cost V 5 bases and J 7 bases, with 17 bases left between them. The CDR3 region is CASSDDWTPDGELFF. The CDR3 DNA reads as TGTGCCAGCAGTGACGACTGGACCCCCGACGGGGAGCTGTTTTTT.

The V gene is TRBV28, the J gene TRBJ2-1; D is possibly TRBD1 or TRBD2 (6 bases each). The germline gives CDR1 MDHEN, CDR2 SYDVKM. Trimming removed 7 bases from V and 7 bases from J, with 17 bases in between. The CDR3 spans 14 residues. The CDR3 DNA is TGTGCCAGCACCATCGGCTGGGGGGCGAATGAGCAGTTCTTC. Translating gives CASTIGWGANEQFF.

The chain uses TRBV7-8 and TRBJ1-1; no firm D call. Per the germline V gene, CDR1 is SGHVS and CDR2 is FQNEAQ. Trimming removed 1 base from V and 9 bases from J, with 6 bases in between. The CDR3 spans 11 residues. The CDR3 DNA is TGTGCCAGCAGCTTAGGGATCCAAGCTTTCTTT. Translated: CASSLGIQAFF. Using reference TRBV7-8 and TRBJ1-1 for the parts outside the CDR3, the full variable domain is GAGVSQSPRYKVAKRGQDVALRCDPISGHVSLFWYQQALGQGPEFLTYFQNEAQLDKSGLPSDRFFAERPEGSVSTLKIQRTQQEDSAVYLCASSLGIQAFFGQGTRLTVV.

This clonotype has more than one count but fewer than ten. The chain joins TRBV11-2 to TRBJ2-1, with 8 bases matching TRBD2. Germline CDR1 reads SGHAT; CDR2 reads FQNNGV. The CDR3 runs to 15 residues. V was clipped by 8 bases and J by 5 bases; unmatched bases: 11. The CDR3 loop is CASRPGSGRNNEQFF. The CDR3 DNA is TGTGCCAGCCGACCCGGGAGCGGGAGAAACAATGAGCAGTTCTTC.

This clonotype was picked up a small number of times. The V call is TRBV27, the J call TRBJ1-3; D may be TRBD1 (6 bases). This CDR3 contains 15 residues. Germline V gene data show CDR1 as MNHEY and CDR2 as SMNVEV (reference sequence). Trimming left V 3 bases short and J 0 bases short, with 9 bases between. In nucleotides, the CDR3 is TGTGCCAGCAGTTTCACAGGGTACTCTGGAAACACCATATATTTT. Translated: CASSFTGYSGNTIYF.

This chain links TRBV7-2 with TRBJ2-3; D is unclear. CDR1 is SGHTA, CDR2 FQGNSA, per germline. This CDR3 is 15 amino acids long. The ends were cut back, 5 bases at V and 4 bases at J, with 16 bases in the middle. CDR3 bases: TGTGCCAGCAGCCCGAGGAATCGGTGGCCAGATACGCAGTATTTT. Translation gives CASSPRNRWPDTQYF.

This clonotype was detected a few times. The chain employs TRBV9 and TRBJ2-1, with D tentatively TRBD2 (6 bases). The germline V gene has CDR1 SGDLS and CDR2 YYNGEE. Trimming removed 0 bases from V and 3 bases from J, with 19 bases in between. The CDR3 loop spans 18 amino acids. The CDR3 region is CASSVGGSGMRSYNEQFF. CDR3 sequence (DNA): TGTGCCAGCAGCGTAGGGGGTAGCGGAATGAGAAGCTACAATGAGCAGTTCTTC.

This clonotype appeared many times. The chain uses TRBV7-9 and TRBJ2-2; D is perhaps TRBD1 (5 bases). There are 14 residues in the CDR3. CDR1 is SEHNR and CDR2 is FQNEAQ in the germline V gene (reference sequence). Trimming took off 3 bases at V and 2 bases at J, with 7 bases between the two ends. The CDR3 bases are TGTGCCAGCAGCTTCTGGGGCAACACCGGGGAGCTGTTTTTT. Translated: CASSFWGNTGELFF.

The chain carries TRBV29-1 and TRBJ2-7; TRBD2 matches 7 bases. Losses at the gene ends were 1 base for V and 2 bases for J; bases not matched to a gene: 5. The CDR3 runs to 14 residues. Looked up from germline, CDR1 is SQVTM and CDR2 is ANQGSEA. CDR3 coding DNA: TGCAGCGTTGAAGTGAGCGGGACCACCTACGAGCAGTACTTC. As protein: CSVEVSGTTYEQYF.

The table lists this clonotype with a few counts. This chain connects TRBV15 to TRBJ2-2, with 9 bases matching TRBD2. CDR1 LNHNV and CDR2 YYDKDF come from the germline V gene (reference sequence). The CDR3 is 14 amino acids. J was trimmed by 7 bases and V by 8 bases; bases with no gene match: 8. Here the CDR3 reads CATLSGRSGGELFF. CDR3 in DNA: TGTGCCACCCTTAGCGGGAGAAGTGGCGGGGAGCTGTTTTTT.

There are a few counts of this clonotype. The chain employs TRBV6-2 or TRBV6-3 and TRBJ2-1; D is ambiguous. Trimming took 2 bases from V and 7 from J, leaving 6 bases between them. The CDR3 has 12 amino acids. Looked up from germline, CDR1 is MNHEY and CDR2 is SVGEGT. The CDR3 nucleotides read TGTGCCAGCAGTTACATAAGAAATGAGCAGTTCTTC. It is translated as CASSYIRNEQFF.

This clonotype was detected ten times or more. The V call is TRBV29-1, the J call TRBJ2-1, with D possibly being TRBD1 (6 bases). Germline-derived CDR1 and CDR2 are SQVTM and ANQGSEA. Trimming pared 3 bases from V and 1 base from J, leaving 19 bases between. The CDR3 runs 17 residues. This CDR3 is CSVEGAERSRSYNEQFF. The CDR3 DNA is TGCAGCGTTGAGGGGGCTGAGCGGTCGAGGTCCTACAATGAGCAGTTCTTC.

The chain couples TRBV29-1 to TRBJ1-4; 9 bases fit TRBD1. In germline, CDR1 is SQVTM, CDR2 ANQGSEA. The CDR3 contains 13 residues. J was trimmed by 5 bases and V by 8 bases; bases with no gene match: 6. The CDR3: CSLRTGENEKLFF. CDR3 DNA sequence: TGCAGCCTCAGGACAGGGGAAAATGAAAAACTGTTTTTT.

The chain is built from TRBV7-9 and TRBJ1-4, with D perhaps matching TRBD1 (6 bases). The V gene's germline CDR1 is SEHNR and CDR2 FQNEAQ (reference sequence). This CDR3 contains 16 residues. Deletions cut 5 bases from V and 5 bases from J, with 18 bases between. The CDR3 protein is CASSTHAGDSNEKLFF. For the CDR3, the DNA is TGTGCCAGCAGCACCCACGCAGGGGATAGCAATGAAAAACTGTTTTTT.

This clonotype was observed a handful of times. The chain is built from TRBV27 and TRBJ1-2; TRBD1 matches at 11 bases. V gave up 5 bases and J gave up 4 bases; unmatched junction bases: 3. This CDR3 has 14 residues. Per germline, CDR1 MNHEY and CDR2 SMNVEV (reference sequence). This CDR3 reads CASSRTGGGYGYTF. CDR3 in DNA: TGTGCCAGCAGTCGGACAGGGGGCGGCTATGGCTACACCTTC.

This clonotype was seen a handful of times. J is TRBJ2-7 and V is TRBV4-1, with D tentatively TRBD1 (5 bases). The CDR3 loop spans 15 amino acids. Trimming left V 2 bases short and J 2 bases short, with 13 bases between. Germline CDR1 MGHRA, CDR2 YSYEKL. The DNA of the CDR3 is TGCGCCAGCAGCCAAATCGACAGCCTAGCCTACGAGCAGTACTTC. It is translated as CASSQIDSLAYEQYF.

The chain has TRBV11-2 and TRBJ2-2, with D perhaps matching TRBD2 (5 bases). V lost 6 bases to trimming and J lost 6 bases, with 11 bases between them. The V gene's germline CDR1 is SGHAT and CDR2 FQNNGV. The CDR3 runs 13 residues. The CDR3 reads CASRPTSSGELFF. As DNA, the CDR3 is TGTGCCAGCAGACCCACTAGTTCCGGGGAGCTGTTTTTT.

The J gene is TRBJ1-1, the V gene TRBV12-3 or TRBV12-4, with D perhaps matching TRBD1 (5 bases). V lost 5 bases and J 2 bases, leaving 12 bases between the germline ends. The CDR3 has 14 amino acids. As DNA, the CDR3 is TGTGCCAGCAGTCTCGGGGCCTTTAACACTGAAGCTTTCTTT. This sequence encodes CASSLGAFNTEAFF.

This clonotype was observed many times. The chain uses TRBV20-1 and TRBJ2-1; 8 positions agree with TRBD2. This CDR3 is built from 15 residues. V was pared by 3 bases and J by 8 bases, with 12 bases of the junction left unmatched. The germline V gene encodes CDR1 DFQATT and CDR2 SNEGSKA (reference sequence). CDR3 nucleotide sequence: TGCAGTGCTAGGAGGAGCGGGAGCGTTTCAGATGAGCAGTTCTTC. The encoded protein is CSARRSGSVSDEQFF.

The rearrangement uses TRBV4-3 and TRBJ1-1, with 11 bases identical to TRBD1. Germline CDR1 LGHNA, CDR2 YSLEER. V dropped 1 base and J dropped 3; count of bases not matched to a gene: 4. This CDR3 region has 16 residues. The CDR3 reads CASSQGTGGAYTEAFF. The CDR3 DNA reads as TGCGCCAGCAGCCAAGGGACAGGGGGCGCTTACACTGAAGCTTTCTTT.

Only a few counts were recorded for this clonotype. The CDR3: CASLGPDTQYF. The CDR3 region has the DNA TGTGCCAGCCTAGGGCCAGATACGCAGTATTTT. The V call is TRBV3-1, the J call TRBJ2-3; D is unresolved. Deletions cut 8 bases from V and 4 bases from J, with 7 bases between. Per the germline V gene, CDR1 is LGHDT and CDR2 is YNNKEL (reference sequence). This CDR3 region has 11 residues.